This TCR beta chain derives from a study of regulatory T cells in long-lasting Graves disease. Time point in this sample: newly diagnosed GD, antithyroid drugs for less than 3 months. Researchers made the TCR library from RNA that was extracted from PBMCs. To make TCR beta libraries, researchers used iRepertoire HTBI primers and Arm-PCR of CDR3 regions. TCRdb called the multiplex PCR reads again in MiXCR, with one record for every CDR3 protein. The table includes approximately 560,000 distinct CDR3 sequences, about 16% detected once. Separately, the same data were catalogued under a study of T cells in Graves' hyperthyroidism and ophthalmopathy. That source adds: Exclusion criteria comprised uncontrolled infection, other autoimmune disease, pregnancy or lactation. Researchers ran a first-round RT-PCR on the TCR CDR3 using the HTBI primer set. Ophthalmopathy stood apart from stable hyperthyroidism in a 13 V-J model.

This receptor was identified in a man between 18 and 35 years old with Graves disease. Sample: peripheral blood mononuclear cells (PBMCs), taken at new diagnosis, from a patient treated with antithyroid drugs.

CDR3 sequence reads: CATSRVGDLNQPQHF. The CDR3, as DNA: TGTGCCACCAGCAGAGTCGGGGACCTCAATCAGCCCCAGCATTTT. V gene TRBV15 combines with J gene TRBJ1-5, with D possibly TRBD1 on 5 matching bases. The ends were cut back, 1 base at V and 3 bases at J, with 10 bases in the middle. Germline values: CDR1 LNHNV, CDR2 YYDKDF (reference sequence). This CDR3 contains 15 residues.